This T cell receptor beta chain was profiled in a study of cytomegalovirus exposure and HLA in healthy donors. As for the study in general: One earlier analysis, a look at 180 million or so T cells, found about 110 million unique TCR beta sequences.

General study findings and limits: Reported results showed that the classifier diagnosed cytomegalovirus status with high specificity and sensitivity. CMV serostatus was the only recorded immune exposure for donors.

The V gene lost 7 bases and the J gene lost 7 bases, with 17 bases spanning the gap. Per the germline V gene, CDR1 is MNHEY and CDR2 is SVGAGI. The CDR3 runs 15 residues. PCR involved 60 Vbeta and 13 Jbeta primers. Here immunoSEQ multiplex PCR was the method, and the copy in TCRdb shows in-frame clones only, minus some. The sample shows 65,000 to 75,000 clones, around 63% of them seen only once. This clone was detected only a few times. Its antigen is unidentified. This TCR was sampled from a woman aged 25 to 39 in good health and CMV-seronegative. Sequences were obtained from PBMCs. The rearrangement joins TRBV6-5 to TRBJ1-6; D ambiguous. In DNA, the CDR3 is TGTGCCAGCAAAGTCCGGGGAGTTGGGAATTCACCCCTCCACTTT. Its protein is CASKVRGVGNSPLHF.